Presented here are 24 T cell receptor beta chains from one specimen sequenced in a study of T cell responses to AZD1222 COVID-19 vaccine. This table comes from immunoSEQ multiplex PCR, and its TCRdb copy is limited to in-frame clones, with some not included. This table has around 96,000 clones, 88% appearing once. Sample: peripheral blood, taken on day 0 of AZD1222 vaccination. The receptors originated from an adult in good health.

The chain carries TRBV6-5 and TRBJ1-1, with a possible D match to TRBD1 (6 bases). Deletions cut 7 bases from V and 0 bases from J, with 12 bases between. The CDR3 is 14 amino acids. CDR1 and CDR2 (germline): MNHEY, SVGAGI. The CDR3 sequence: CASNSRGLNTEAFF. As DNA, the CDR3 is TGTGCCAGCAATTCCAGGGGACTGAACACTGAAGCTTTCTTT.

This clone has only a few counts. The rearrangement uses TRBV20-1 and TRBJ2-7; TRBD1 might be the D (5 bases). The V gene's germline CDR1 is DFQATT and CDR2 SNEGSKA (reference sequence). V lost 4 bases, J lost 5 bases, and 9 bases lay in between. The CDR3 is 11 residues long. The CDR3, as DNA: TGCAGTGCTAAACCAGGGAACGAGCAGTACTTC. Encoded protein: CSAKPGNEQYF.

CDR3 sequence: CASSRDRSYNEQFF. In DNA form, the CDR3 reads TGCGCCAGCAGCCGGGACAGGTCCTACAATGAGCAGTTCTTC. The chain links TRBV5-1 to TRBJ2-1; 8 positions match TRBD1. J lost 1 base, V lost 4 bases, and 1 base had no gene match. Germline loops: CDR1 SGHRS, CDR2 YFSETQ. This CDR3 is built from 14 residues.

CDR3 nucleotides: TGTGCCAGCAGGGGAAGACCTCCAGGGGATCAGCCCCAGCATTTT. This translates into CASRGRPPGDQPQHF. The genes are TRBV6-5 and TRBJ1-5; a weak D match, TRBD1 (6 bases). Per germline, CDR1 MNHEY and CDR2 SVGAGI. Trimming took off 6 bases at V and 5 bases at J, with 17 bases between the two ends. The CDR3 extends over 15 amino acids.

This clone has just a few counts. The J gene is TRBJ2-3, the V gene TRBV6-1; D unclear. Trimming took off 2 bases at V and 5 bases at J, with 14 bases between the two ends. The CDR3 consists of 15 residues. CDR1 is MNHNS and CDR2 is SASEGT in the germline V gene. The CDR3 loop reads CASSELLGSGDTQYF. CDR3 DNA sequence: TGTGCCAGCAGTGAACTGCTGGGCTCCGGAGATACGCAGTATTTT.

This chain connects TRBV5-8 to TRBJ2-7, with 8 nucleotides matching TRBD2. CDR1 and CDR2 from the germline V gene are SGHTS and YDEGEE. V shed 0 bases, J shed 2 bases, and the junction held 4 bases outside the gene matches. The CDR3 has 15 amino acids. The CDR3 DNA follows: TGTGCCAGCAGCTTGGGGACTAGCCGCACCTACGAGCAGTACTTC. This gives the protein CASSLGTSRTYEQYF.

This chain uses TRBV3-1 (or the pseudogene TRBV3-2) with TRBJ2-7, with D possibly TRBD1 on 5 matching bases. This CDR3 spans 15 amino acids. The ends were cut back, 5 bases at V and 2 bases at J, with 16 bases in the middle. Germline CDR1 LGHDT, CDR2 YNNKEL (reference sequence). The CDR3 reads CASSYQGGGPYEQYF. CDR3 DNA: TGTGCCAGCAGCTACCAGGGTGGCGGTCCCTACGAGCAGTACTTC.

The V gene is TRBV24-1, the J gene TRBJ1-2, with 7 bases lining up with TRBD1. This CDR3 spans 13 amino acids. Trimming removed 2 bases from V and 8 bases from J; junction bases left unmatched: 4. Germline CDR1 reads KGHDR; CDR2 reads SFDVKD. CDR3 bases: TGTGCCACCAGTGATTGGGGGACAGAAGGCTACACCTTC. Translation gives CATSDWGTEGYTF.

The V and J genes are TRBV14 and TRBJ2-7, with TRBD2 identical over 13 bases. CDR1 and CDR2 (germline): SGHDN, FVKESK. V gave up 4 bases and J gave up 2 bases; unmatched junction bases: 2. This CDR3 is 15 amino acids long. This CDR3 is CASSLGLAGAYEQYF. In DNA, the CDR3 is TGTGCCAGCAGCCTCGGACTAGCGGGGGCCTACGAGCAGTACTTC.

CDR3 amino acids: CASSMTGLAGDSSYEQYF. CDR3 DNA sequence: TGTGCCAGTAGTATGACGGGACTAGCGGGGGACTCCTCCTACGAGCAGTACTTC. The chain has TRBV19 and TRBJ2-7; 14 bases map to TRBD2. Germline lookup yields CDR1 LNHDA and CDR2 SQIVND (reference sequence). This CDR3 comprises 18 residues. After removal of 3 bases from V and 0 bases from J, the junction contained 7 bases not matched to a gene.

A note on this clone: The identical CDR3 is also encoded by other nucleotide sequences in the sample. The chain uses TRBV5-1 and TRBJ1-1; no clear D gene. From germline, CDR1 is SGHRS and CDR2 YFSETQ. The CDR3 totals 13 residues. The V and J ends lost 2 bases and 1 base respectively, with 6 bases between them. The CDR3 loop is CASSLAANTEAFF. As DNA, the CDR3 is TGCGCCAGCAGCTTAGCGGCGAACACTGAAGCTTTCTTT.

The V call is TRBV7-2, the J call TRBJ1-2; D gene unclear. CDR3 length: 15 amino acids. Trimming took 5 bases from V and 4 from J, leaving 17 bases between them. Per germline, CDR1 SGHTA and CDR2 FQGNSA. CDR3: CASSVNQKAPYGYTF. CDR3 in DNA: TGTGCCAGCAGCGTGAATCAGAAGGCTCCCTATGGCTACACCTTC.

DNA of the CDR3: TGTGCCAGCAGCACCGGGACTAGGTGGGATACGCAGTATTTT. Amino acids: CASSTGTRWDTQYF. The rearrangement links TRBV6-5 to TRBJ2-3, with TRBD2 matching over 8 bases. The CDR3 sequence is 14 residues long. The V segment lost 6 bases and the J segment 6 bases; nucleotides outside the gene matches: 8. CDR1 is MNHEY, CDR2 SVGAGI, per germline.

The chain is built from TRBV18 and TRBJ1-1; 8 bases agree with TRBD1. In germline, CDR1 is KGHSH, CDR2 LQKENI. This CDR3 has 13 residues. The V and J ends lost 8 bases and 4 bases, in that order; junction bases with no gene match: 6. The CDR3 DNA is TGTGCCAGCGCGGAACAGGGGGGCACTGAAGCTTTCTTT. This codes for CASAEQGGTEAFF.

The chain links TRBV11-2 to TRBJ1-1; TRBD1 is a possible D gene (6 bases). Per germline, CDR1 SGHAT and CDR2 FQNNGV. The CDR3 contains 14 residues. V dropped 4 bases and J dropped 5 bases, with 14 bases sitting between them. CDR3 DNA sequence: TGTGCCAGCAGCTCTTTTCTTACAGGGACTGAAGCTTTCTTT. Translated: CASSSFLTGTEAFF.

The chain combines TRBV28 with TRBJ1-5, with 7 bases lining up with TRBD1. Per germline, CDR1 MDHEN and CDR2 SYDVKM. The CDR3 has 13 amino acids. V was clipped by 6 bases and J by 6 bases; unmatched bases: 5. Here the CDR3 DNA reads TGTGCCAGCAGGGGACAGTCAGTTCAGCCCCAGCATTTT. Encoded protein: CASRGQSVQPQHF.

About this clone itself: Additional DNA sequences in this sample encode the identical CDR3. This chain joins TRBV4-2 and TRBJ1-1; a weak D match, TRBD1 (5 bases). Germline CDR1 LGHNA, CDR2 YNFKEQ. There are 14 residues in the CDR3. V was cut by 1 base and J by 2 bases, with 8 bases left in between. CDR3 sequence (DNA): TGTGCCAGCAGCCAAGGGACAACTAACACTGAAGCTTTCTTT. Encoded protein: CASSQGTTNTEAFF.

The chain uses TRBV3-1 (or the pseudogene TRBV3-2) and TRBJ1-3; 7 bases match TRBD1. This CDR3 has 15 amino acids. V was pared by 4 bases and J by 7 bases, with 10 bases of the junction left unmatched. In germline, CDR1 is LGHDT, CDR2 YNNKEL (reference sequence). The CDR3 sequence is CASSRGGTAVNTIYF. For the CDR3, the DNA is TGTGCCAGCAGCCGGGGCGGGACAGCCGTTAACACCATATATTTT.

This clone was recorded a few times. CDR3 sequence reads: CASKESEGLSNQPQHF. Written as DNA, the CDR3 is TGTGCCAGCAAGGAATCCGAGGGCTTGAGCAATCAGCCCCAGCATTTT. The chain joins TRBV11-3 to TRBJ1-5; D not certain. Germline V CDR1 and CDR2: SGHNT, YENEEA. Trimming left V 7 bases short and J 1 base short, with 17 bases between. This CDR3 spans 16 amino acids.

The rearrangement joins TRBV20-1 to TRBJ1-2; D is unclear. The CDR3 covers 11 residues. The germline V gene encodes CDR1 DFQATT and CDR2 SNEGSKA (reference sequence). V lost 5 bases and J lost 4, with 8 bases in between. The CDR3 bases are TGCAGTGCTCGGACTCCCTATGGCTACACCTTC. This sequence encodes CSARTPYGYTF.

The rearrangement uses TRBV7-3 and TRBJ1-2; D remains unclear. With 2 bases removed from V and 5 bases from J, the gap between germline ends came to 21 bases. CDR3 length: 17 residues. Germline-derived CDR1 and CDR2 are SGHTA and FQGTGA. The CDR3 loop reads CASSLDTLSRGVYGYTF. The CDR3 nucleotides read TGTGCCAGCAGCTTAGATACTCTTTCTCGGGGTGTATATGGCTACACCTTC.

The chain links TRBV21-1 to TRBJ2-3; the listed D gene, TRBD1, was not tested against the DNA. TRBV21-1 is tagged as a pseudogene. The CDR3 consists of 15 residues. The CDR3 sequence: CASSKGQGGTDTQYF. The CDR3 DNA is TGTGCCAGCAGCAAAGGACAGGGCGGCACAGATACGCAGTATTTT.

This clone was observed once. In nucleotides, the CDR3 is TGTGCCACCCGGAGAGGGGACGCTGAAGCTTTCTTT. It is translated as CATRRGDAEAFF. The chain joins TRBV28 to TRBJ1-1; the D gene is possibly TRBD1 (5 bases). Germline CDR1 and CDR2: MDHEN and SYDVKM. The CDR3 length is 12 residues. Between the trimmed V and J ends, which lost 10 bases and 6 bases, there was a span of 15 bases.

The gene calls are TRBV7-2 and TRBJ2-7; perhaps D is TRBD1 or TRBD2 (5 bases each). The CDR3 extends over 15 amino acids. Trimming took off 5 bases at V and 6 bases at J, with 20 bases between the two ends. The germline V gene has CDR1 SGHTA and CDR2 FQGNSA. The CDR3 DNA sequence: TGTGCCAGCAGCCCGTCCATGGGGGAGAGGCGCGAGCAGTACTTC. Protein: CASSPSMGERREQYF.